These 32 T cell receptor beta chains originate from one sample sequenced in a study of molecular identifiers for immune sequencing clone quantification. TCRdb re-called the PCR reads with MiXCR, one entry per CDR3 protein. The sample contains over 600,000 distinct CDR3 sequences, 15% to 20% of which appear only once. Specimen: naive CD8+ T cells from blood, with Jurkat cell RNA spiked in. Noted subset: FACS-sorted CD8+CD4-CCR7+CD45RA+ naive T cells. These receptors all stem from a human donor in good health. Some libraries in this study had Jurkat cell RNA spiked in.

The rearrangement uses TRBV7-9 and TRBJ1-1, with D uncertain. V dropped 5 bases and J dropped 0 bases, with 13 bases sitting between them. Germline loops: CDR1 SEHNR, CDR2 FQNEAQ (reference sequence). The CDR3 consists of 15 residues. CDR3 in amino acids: CASSLSMVMNTEAFF. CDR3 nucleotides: TGTGCCAGCAGCCTTTCGATGGTAATGAACACTGAAGCTTTCTTT. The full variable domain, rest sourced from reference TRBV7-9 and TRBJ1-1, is DTGVSQNPRHKITKRGQNVTFRCDPISEHNRLYWYRQTLGQGPEFLTYFQNEAQLEKSRLLSDRFSAERPKGSFSTLEIQRTEQGDSAMYLCASSLSMVMNTEAFFGQGTRLTVV.

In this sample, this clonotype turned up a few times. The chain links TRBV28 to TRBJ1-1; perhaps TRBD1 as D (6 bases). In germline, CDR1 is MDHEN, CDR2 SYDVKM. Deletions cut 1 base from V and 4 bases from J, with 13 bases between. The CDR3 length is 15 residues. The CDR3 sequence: CASSLYGGDGTEAFF. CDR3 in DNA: TGTGCCAGCAGTTTATATGGGGGCGACGGCACTGAAGCTTTCTTT.

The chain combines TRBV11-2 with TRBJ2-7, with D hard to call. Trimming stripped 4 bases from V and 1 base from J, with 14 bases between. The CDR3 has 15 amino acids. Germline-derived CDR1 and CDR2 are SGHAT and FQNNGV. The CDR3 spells CASSSHVGPSYEQYF. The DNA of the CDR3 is TGTGCCAGCAGCTCCCATGTTGGACCTTCCTACGAGCAGTACTTC.

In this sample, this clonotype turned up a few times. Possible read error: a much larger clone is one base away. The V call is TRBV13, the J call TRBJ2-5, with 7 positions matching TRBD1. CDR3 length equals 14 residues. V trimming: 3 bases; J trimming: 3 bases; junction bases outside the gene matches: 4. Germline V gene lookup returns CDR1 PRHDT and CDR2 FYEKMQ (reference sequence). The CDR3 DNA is TGTGCCAGCAGCTTCCGGGACAGAAAAGAGACCCAGTACTTC. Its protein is CASSFRDRKETQYF.

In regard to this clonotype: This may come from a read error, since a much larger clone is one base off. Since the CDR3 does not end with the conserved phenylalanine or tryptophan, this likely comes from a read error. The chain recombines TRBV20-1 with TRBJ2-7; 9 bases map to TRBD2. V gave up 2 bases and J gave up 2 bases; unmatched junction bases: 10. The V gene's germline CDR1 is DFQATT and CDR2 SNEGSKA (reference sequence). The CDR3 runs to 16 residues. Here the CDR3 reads CSARYFASGMTYEQYL. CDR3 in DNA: TGCAGTGCTAGATACTTCGCTAGCGGGATGACCTACGAGCAGTACCTC.

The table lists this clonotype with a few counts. Here the CDR3 reads CASSNVPVNTEAFF. CDR3 DNA sequence: TGCGCCAGCAGCAATGTCCCAGTGAACACTGAAGCTTTCTTT. The V gene is TRBV5-1, the J gene TRBJ1-1, with D unresolved. From germline, CDR1 is SGHRS and CDR2 YFSETQ. The CDR3 extends over 14 amino acids. The germline V and J ends were trimmed by 4 bases and 0 bases, with 10 bases remaining between them.

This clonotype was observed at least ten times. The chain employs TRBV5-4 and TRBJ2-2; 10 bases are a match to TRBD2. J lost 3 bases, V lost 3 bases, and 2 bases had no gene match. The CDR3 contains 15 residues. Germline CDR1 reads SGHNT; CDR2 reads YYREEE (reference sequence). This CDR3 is CASSSLAGDTGELFF. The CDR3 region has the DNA TGTGCCAGCAGCTCGCTAGCGGGAGACACCGGGGAGCTGTTTTTT.

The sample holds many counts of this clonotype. The CDR3 nucleotides are TGTGCCAGCAGCTTGGCTTCTGGAAAGTACGAGCAGTACTTC. Translating gives CASSLASGKYEQYF. This chain uses TRBV5-6 with TRBJ2-7; no definite D call. CDR1 is SGHDT and CDR2 is YYEEEE in the germline V gene. This CDR3 is 14 amino acids long. Between the trimmed V and J ends, which lost 0 bases and 4 bases, there was a span of 11 bases.

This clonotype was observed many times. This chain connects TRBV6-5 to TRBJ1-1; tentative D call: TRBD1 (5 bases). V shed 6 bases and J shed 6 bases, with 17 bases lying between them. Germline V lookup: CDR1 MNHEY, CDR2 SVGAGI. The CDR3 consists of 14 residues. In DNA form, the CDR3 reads TGTGCCAGCAGCTGGACGGGACTGATGTCTGAAGCTTTCTTT. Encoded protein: CASSWTGLMSEAFF.

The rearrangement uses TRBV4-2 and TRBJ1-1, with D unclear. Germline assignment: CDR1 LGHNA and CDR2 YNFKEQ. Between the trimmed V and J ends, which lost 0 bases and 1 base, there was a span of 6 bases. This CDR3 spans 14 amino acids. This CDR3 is CASSQEGSNTEAFF. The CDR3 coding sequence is TGTGCCAGCAGCCAAGAAGGCTCGAACACTGAAGCTTTCTTT.

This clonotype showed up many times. The CDR3 DNA is TGTGCCAGCAGCCCCCCGACAGGGGTCAGGAACACTGAAGCTTTCTTT. This encodes CASSPPTGVRNTEAFF. The chain is built from TRBV6-1 and TRBJ1-1; 8 nucleotides match TRBD1. The CDR3 is 16 residues long. Trimming took 6 bases from V and 1 from J; bases not matched to a gene: 10. The germline CDR1 and CDR2 sequences are MNHNS and SASEGT.

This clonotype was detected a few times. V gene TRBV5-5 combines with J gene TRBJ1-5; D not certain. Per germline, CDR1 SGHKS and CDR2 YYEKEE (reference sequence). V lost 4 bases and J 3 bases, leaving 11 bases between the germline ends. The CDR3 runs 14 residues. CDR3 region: CASSPWSINQPQHF. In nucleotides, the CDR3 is TGTGCCAGCAGCCCCTGGAGTATCAATCAGCCCCAGCATTTT.

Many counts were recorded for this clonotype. CDR3 sequence (DNA): TGTGCCAGCTCACCCACGAAAGGGACAGCTAGCACAGATACGCAGTATTTT. This sequence encodes CASSPTKGTASTDTQYF. V and J are TRBV18 and TRBJ2-3; TRBD1 matches at 7 bases. CDR3 length: 17 amino acids. CDR1 is KGHSH, CDR2 LQKENI, per germline. Trimming at V came to 3 bases and at J to 0 bases, leaving 9 bases not matched to a gene.

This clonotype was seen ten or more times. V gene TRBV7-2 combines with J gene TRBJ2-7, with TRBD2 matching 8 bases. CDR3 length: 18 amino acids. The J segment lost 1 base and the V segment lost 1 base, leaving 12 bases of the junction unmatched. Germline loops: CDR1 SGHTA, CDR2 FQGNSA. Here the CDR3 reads CASSLGTSGGPISYEQYF. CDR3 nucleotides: TGTGCCAGCAGCTTAGGGACCAGCGGGGGCCCTATTTCCTACGAGCAGTACTTC.

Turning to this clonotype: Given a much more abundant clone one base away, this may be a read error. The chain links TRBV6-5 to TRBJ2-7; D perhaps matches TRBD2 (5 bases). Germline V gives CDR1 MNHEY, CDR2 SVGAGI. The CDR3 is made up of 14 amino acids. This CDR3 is CASRRTGSPYDQYF. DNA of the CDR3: TGTGCCAGCAGAAGGACTGGTAGTCCCTACGATCAGTACTTC.

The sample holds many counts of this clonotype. CDR3 sequence: CASTWGLGGNTIYF. CDR3 DNA sequence: TGTGCCAGCACCTGGGGACTGGGAGGAAACACCATATATTTT. This rearrangement joins TRBV7-2 to TRBJ1-3; weak D call: TRBD1 (5 bases). Deletions cut 7 bases from V and 4 bases from J, with 14 bases between. Germline CDR1 SGHTA, CDR2 FQGNSA. The CDR3 extends over 14 amino acids.

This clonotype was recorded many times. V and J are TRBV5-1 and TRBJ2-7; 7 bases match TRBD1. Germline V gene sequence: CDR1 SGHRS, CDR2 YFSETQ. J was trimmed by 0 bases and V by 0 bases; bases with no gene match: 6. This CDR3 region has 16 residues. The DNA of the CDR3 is TGCGCCAGCAGCTTGGGGGACAGCGGCCTCTCCTACGAGCAGTACTTC. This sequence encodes CASSLGDSGLSYEQYF.

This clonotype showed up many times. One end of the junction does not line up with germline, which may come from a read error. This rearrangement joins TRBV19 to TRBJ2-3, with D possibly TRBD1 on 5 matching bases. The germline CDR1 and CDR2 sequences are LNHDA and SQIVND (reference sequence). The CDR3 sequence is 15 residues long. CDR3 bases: TGTGCCAGTAGCATAGAGTACAGGAGCACAGATACGCAGTATTTT. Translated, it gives CASSIEYRSTDTQYF.

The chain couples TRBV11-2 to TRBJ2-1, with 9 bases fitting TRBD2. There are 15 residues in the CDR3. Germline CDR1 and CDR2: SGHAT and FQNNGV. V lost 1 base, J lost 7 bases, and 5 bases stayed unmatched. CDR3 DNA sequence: TGTGCCAGCAGCTTAGGACTAGCGGATATAAATGAGCAGTTCTTC. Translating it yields CASSLGLADINEQFF.

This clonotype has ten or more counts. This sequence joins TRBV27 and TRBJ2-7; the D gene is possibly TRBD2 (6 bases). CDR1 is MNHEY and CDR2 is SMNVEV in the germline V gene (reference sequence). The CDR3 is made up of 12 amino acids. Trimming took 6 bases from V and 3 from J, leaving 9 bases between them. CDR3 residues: CASRGLNYEQYF. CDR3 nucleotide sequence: TGTGCCAGCAGAGGACTAAACTACGAGCAGTACTTC.

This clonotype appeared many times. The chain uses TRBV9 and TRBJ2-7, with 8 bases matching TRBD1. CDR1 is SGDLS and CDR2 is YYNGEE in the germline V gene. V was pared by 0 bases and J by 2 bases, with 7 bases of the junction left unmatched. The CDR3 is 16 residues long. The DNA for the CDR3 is TGTGCCAGCAGCGTAGGAGGGGGGACAGGAGCCTACGAGCAGTACTTC. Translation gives CASSVGGGTGAYEQYF.

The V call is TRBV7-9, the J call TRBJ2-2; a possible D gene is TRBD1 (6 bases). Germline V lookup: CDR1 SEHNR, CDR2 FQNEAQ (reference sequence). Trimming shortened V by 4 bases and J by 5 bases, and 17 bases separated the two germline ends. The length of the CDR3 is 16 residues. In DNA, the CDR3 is TGTGCCAGCAGCTCAACGAGGGACACTGTTACCGGGGAGCTGTTTTTT. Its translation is CASSSTRDTVTGELFF.

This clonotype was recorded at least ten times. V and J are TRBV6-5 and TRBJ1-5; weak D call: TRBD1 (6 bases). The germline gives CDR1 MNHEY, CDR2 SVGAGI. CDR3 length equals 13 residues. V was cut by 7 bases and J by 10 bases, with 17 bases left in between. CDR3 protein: CASMPTGPGPQHF. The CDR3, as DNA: TGTGCCAGCATGCCGACAGGTCCGGGTCCCCAGCATTTT.

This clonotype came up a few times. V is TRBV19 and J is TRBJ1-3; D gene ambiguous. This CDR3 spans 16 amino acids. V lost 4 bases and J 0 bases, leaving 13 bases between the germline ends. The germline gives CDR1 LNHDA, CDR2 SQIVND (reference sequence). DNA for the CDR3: TGTGCCAGTAGTACTCCGAGGTTCCCCTCTGGAAACACCATATATTTT. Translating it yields CASSTPRFPSGNTIYF.

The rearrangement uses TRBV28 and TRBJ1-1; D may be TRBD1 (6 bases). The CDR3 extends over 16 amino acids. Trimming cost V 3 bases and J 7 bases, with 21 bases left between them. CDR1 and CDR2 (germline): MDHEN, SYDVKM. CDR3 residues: CASSFIGGAKWGEAFF. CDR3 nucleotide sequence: TGTGCCAGCAGTTTCATTGGGGGCGCGAAGTGGGGTGAAGCTTTCTTT. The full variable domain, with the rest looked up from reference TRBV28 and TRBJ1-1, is DVKVTQSSRYLVKRTGEKVFLECVQDMDHENMFWYRQDPGLGLRLIYFSYDVKMKEKGDIPEGYSVSREKKERFSLILESASTNQTSMYLCASSFIGGAKWGEAFFGQGTRLTVV.

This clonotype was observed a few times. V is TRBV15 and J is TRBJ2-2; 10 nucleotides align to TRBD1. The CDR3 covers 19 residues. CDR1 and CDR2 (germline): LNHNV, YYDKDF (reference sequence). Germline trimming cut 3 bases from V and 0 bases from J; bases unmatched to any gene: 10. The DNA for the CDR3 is TGTGCCACCAGCAGCGCTGCCCCGGGACAGGGGCCGAACACCGGGGAGCTGTTTTTT. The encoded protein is CATSSAAPGQGPNTGELFF.

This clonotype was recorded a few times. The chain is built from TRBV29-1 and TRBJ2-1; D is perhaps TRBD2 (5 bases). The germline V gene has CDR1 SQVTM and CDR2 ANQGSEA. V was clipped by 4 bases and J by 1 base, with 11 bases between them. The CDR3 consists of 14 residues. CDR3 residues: CSVVRRGSYNEQFF. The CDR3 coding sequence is TGCAGCGTTGTAAGGAGAGGGTCCTACAATGAGCAGTTCTTC.

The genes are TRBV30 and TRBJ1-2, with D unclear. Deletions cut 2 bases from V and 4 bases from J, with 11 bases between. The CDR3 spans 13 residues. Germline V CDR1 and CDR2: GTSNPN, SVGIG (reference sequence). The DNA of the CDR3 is TGTGCCTGGAGTTCGAGACATAGCTATGGCTACACCTTC. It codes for CAWSSRHSYGYTF. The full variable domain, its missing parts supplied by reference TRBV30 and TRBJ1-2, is SQTIHQWPATLVQPVGSPLSLECTVEGTSNPNLYWYRQAAGRGLQLLFYSVGIGQISSEVPQNLSASRPQDRQFILSSKKLLLSDSGFYLCAWSSRHSYGYTFGSGTRLTVV.

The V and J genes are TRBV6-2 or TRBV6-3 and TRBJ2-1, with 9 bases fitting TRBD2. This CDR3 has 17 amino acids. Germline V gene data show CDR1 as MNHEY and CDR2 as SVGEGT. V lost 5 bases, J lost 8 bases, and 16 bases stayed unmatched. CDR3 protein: CASSEKLAGGPGDEQFF. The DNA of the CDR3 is TGTGCCAGCAGTGAGAAATTGGCGGGAGGGCCGGGTGATGAGCAGTTCTTC.

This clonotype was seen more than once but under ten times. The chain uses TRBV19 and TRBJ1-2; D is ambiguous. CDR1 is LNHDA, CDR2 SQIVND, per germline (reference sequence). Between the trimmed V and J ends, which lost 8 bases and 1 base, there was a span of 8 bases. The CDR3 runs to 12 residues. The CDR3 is CASYGLNYGYTF. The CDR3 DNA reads TGTGCCAGTTATGGCCTTAACTATGGCTACACCTTC. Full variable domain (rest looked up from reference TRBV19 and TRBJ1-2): DGGITQSPKYLFRKEGQNVTLSCEQNLNHDAMYWYRQDPGQGLRLIYYSQIVNDFQKGDIAEGYSVSREKKESFPLTVTSAQKNPTAFYLCASYGLNYGYTFGSGTRLTVV.

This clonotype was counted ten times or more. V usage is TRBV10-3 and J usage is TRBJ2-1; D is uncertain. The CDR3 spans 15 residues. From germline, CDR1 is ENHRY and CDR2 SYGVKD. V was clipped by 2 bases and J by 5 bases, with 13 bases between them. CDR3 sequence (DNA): TGTGCCATCAGTGAGAGCATCCGTCTGAACAATGAGCAGTTCTTC. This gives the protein CAISESIRLNNEQFF.

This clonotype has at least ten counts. The CDR3 sequence is CATSRVASGDYEQYF. DNA of the CDR3: TGTGCCACCAGCAGAGTGGCTAGCGGGGACTACGAGCAGTACTTC. This sequence joins TRBV15 and TRBJ2-7, with 9 bases fitting TRBD2. J was trimmed by 3 bases and V by 1 base; bases with no gene match: 4. CDR1 is LNHNV and CDR2 is YYDKDF in the germline V gene (reference sequence). The CDR3 has 15 amino acids.